One TCR beta chain is described in this entry. Its antigen remains unknown. This sample is part of a study of shared clonotypes between healthy human individuals. As for the study in general: There were three CD4 naive, three CD4 memory, two CD8 naive and one CD8 memory plates per donor. Overall study results and limits: A limitation of the genetic and exposure-history diversity represented arose from few donors.

It was CD45RO-negative cells, positively selected for CCR7, that made up naive CD8 cells, with terminally differentiated effector memory CD45RA+ cells excluded. CDR3 length: 15 residues. Trimming pared 4 bases from V and 4 bases from J, leaving 15 bases between. CDR1 and CDR2 (germline): SEHNR, FQNEAQ (reference sequence). Every immunoSEQ plate was one replicate of a subset's evenly spread DNA. Sorted-subset replicate PCRs used around 200 ng DNA, some 30,000 T cell genomes. Sequencing was performed with immunoSEQ multiplex PCR; in TCRdb, only in-frame clones are kept and a portion is missing. The data hold 1.5 million to 2.5 million clones, with about 95% observed a single time.

This receptor was obtained from a man aged 18-30 years in good health. The chain is built from TRBV7-9 and TRBJ2-3; D not certain. The sample was naive CD8+ T cells sorted from blood. CDR3 amino acids: CASSSGLSGADTQYF. CDR3 bases: TGTGCCAGCAGCTCCGGCTTAAGTGGCGCAGATACGCAGTATTTT. Full variable domain (outside the CDR3, taken from reference TRBV7-9 and TRBJ2-3): DTGVSQNPRHKITKRGQNVTFRCDPISEHNRLYWYRQTLGQGPEFLTYFQNEAQLEKSRLLSDRFSAERPKGSFSTLEIQRTEQGDSAMYLCASSSGLSGADTQYFGPGTRLTVL.